These 6 T cell receptor beta chains originate from one sample sequenced in a study of blood T cell repertoires in COVID-19. Repertoires were generated with immunoSEQ multiplex PCR, while TCRdb's copy carries only in-frame clones and drops some. Here the sample spans roughly 97,000 clones, roughly 80% being singletons. Sequenced sample: peripheral blood. Every receptor here comes from a man aged 55-75 years with acute or convalescent COVID-19.

The chain has TRBV7-9 and TRBJ1-6; D is unclear. Germline V CDR1 and CDR2: SEHNR, FQNEAQ (reference sequence). The V end was cut by 0 bases, the J end by 9 bases, with 9 bases between. This CDR3 region has 14 residues. CDR3: CASSLALGSSPLHF. The DNA for the CDR3 is TGTGCCAGCAGCTTAGCGCTGGGCAGTTCACCCCTCCACTTT.

CDR3 protein: CASSLGLAGGPDYEQYF. The CDR3 coding sequence is TGTGCCAGCAGCTTAGGGCTAGCGGGGGGACCCGACTACGAGCAGTACTTC. The rearrangement joins TRBV7-9 to TRBJ2-7; 11 bases fit TRBD2. With V trimmed by 1 base and J by 3 bases, 8 bases remained unmatched. The length of the CDR3 is 17 residues. CDR1 is SEHNR, CDR2 FQNEAQ, per germline (reference sequence).

V gene TRBV7-9 combines with J gene TRBJ2-7; D call uncertain. Trimming took off 5 bases at V and 2 bases at J, with 4 bases between the two ends. CDR3 length: 11 amino acids. Germline CDR1 is SEHNR and CDR2 is FQNEAQ (reference sequence). The CDR3 DNA reads as TGTGCCAGCAGCCGTACCTACGAGCAGTACTTC. Protein product: CASSRTYEQYF.

The DNA for the CDR3 is TGTGCCAGCAGCCAGGGGGGCAGTGAGACCCAGTACTTC. Amino acids: CASSQGGSETQYF. The chain recombines TRBV9 with TRBJ2-5; the D gene is possibly TRBD1 (7 bases). V was cut by 4 bases and J by 5 bases, with 12 bases left in between. There are 13 residues in the CDR3. The germline gives CDR1 SGDLS, CDR2 YYNGEE.

The genes are TRBV5-1 and TRBJ1-2; 11 bases map to TRBD1. V lost 5 bases and J lost 8; bases outside the gene matches: 17. Germline CDR1 and CDR2: SGHRS and YFSETQ. The CDR3 totals 17 residues. CDR3 DNA sequence: TGCGCCAGCAGTTTGCGCCGGGACAGGGGGATAATAGCGGGCTACACCTTC. Protein: CASSLRRDRGIIAGYTF.

On this clone itself: Sequence at one end of the junction differs from germline and may be a read error. This chain uses TRBV7-6 with TRBJ2-2, with 8 bases that match TRBD1. CDR3 length equals 16 residues. CDR1 and CDR2 (germline): SGHVS, FNYEAQ. Here the CDR3 DNA reads TGTGCCAGCAGCTTAGGGACAGGGTTTAGGTACCGGGGAGCTGTTTTT. Residues: CASSLGTGFRYRGAVF.